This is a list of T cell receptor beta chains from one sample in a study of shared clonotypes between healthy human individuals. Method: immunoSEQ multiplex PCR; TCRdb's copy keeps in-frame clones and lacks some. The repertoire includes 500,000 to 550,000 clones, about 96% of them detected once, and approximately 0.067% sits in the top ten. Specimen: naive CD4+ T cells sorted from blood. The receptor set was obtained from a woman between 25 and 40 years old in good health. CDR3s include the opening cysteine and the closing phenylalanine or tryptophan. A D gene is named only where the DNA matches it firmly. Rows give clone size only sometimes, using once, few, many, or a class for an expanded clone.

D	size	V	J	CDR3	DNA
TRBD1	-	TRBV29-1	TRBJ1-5	CSVWDRVGQPQHF	TGCAGCGTTTGGGACAGGGTGGGGCAGCCCCAGCATTTT
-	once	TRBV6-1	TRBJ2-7	CASSETFVGGGHRAGSGYEQYF	TGTGCCAGCAGTGAAACCTTCGTCGGAGGGGGACACCGGGCTGGGTCGGGCTACGAGCAGTACTTC
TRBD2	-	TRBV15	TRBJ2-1	CATSSTGTSPNEQFF	TGTGCCACCAGCAGCACCGGGACTAGCCCCAATGAGCAGTTCTTC
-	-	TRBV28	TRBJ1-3	CASSSSGPAGGNTIYF	TGTGCCAGCAGTTCCTCCGGGCCGGCCGGTGGAAACACCATATATTTT
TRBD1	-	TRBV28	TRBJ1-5	CASRGTGEQPQHF	TGTGCCAGCAGGGGGACAGGGGAACAGCCCCAGCATTTT
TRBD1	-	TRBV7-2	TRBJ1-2	CASSATGEGGYTF	TGTGCCAGCAGCGCAACAGGGGAAGGCGGCTACACCTTC
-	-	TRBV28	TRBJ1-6	CASVSSYNSPLHF	TGTGCCAGCGTTAGCTCCTATAATTCACCCCTCCACTTT
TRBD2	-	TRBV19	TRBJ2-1	CASSSGVSYNEQFF	TGTGCCAGCAGTAGCGGGGTCTCCTACAATGAGCAGTTCTTC
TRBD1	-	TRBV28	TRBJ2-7	CASSPPVGQGAAYEQYF	TGTGCCAGCAGTCCTCCGGTTGGCCAGGGGGCGGCCTACGAGCAGTACTTC
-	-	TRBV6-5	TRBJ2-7	CASSGESEQYF	TGTGCCAGCAGTGGAGAATCCGAGCAGTACTTC
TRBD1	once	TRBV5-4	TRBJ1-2	CASSLAFRGYDYGYTF	TGTGCCAGCAGCTTGGCTTTCAGGGGGTATGACTATGGCTACACCTTC
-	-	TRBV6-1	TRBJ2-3	CASTKGEGADTQYF	TGTGCCAGCACCAAGGGGGAAGGTGCAGATACGCAGTATTTT
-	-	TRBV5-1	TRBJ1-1	CASSFGDTEAFF	TGCGCCAGCAGCTTTGGGGACACTGAAGCTTTCTTT
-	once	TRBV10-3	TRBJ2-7	CANQPGAPYEQYF	TGTGCCAACCAACCCGGGGCCCCCTACGAGCAGTACTTC
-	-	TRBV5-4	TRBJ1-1	CASSFTVNTEAFF	TGTGCCAGCAGCTTCACTGTAAACACTGAAGCTTTCTTT
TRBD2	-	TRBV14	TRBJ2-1	CASSPSGNEQFF	TGTGCCAGCAGCCCTAGCGGTAATGAGCAGTTCTTC
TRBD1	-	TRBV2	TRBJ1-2	CASRGGTGTLYYGYTF	TGTGCCAGCAGGGGAGGGACAGGGACCCTCTACTATGGCTACACCTTC
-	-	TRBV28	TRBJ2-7	CASSPPFRPDSYEQYF	TGTGCCAGCAGTCCTCCTTTCCGGCCAGACTCCTACGAGCAGTACTTC
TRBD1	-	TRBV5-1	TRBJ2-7	CASSSGTGGSEQYF	TGCGCCAGCAGCTCTGGGACAGGGGGCTCCGAGCAGTACTTC
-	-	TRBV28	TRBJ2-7	CASSGSYEQYF	TGTGCCAGCTCGGGAAGCTACGAGCAGTACTTC
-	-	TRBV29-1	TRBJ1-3	CSGWDNSGNTIYF	TGCAGCGGATGGGACAACTCTGGAAACACCATATATTTT
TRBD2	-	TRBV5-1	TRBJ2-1	CASSKPRLAGGVSSYNEQFF	TGCGCCAGCAGCAAACCCCGACTAGCGGGAGGTGTTAGCTCCTACAATGAGCAGTTCTTC
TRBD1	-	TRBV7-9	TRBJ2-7	CASSSRGQGYEQYF	TGTGCCAGCAGCTCCAGAGGACAGGGGTACGAGCAGTACTTC
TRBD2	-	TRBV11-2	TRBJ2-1	CASSLVLAGGSAFF	TGTGCCAGCAGCTTGGTGCTAGCGGGAGGATCTGCGTTCTTC
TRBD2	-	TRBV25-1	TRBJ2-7	CASGGDGGVLEQYF	TGTGCCAGCGGGGGGGATGGCGGGGTTCTGGAGCAGTACTTC
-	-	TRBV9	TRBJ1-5	CASSARGGFGQPQHF	TGTGCCAGCAGCGCGAGAGGAGGGTTCGGGCAGCCCCAGCATTTT
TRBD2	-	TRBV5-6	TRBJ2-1	CASSLRVTGRGAGGPGFF	TGTGCCAGCAGCTTGAGAGTGACAGGGAGGGGAGCGGGAGGGCCTGGGTTCTTC
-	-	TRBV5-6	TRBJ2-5	CASSQLGRNQETQYF	TGTGCCAGCAGCCAACTGGGGAGGAACCAAGAGACCCAGTACTTC
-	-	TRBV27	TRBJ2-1	CASSSSASYNEQFF	TGTGCCAGCAGTTCTTCAGCCTCCTACAATGAGCAGTTCTTC
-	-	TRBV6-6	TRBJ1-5	CASSYQQGGHQPQHF	TGTGCCAGCAGTTACCAGCAGGGTGGCCATCAGCCCCAGCATTTT